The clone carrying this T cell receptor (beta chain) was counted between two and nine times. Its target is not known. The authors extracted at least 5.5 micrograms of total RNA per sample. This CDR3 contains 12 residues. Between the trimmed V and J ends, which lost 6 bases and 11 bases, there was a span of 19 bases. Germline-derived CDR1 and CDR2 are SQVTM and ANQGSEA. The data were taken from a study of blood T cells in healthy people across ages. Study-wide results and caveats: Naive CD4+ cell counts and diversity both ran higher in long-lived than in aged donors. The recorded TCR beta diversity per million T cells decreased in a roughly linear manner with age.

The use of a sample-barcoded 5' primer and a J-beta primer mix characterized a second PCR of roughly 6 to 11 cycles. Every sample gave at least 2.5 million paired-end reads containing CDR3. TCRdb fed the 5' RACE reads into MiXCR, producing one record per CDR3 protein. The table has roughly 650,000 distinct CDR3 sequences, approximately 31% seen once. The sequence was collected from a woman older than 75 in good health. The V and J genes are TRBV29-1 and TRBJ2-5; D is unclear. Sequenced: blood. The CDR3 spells CSVVWRTNEQYF. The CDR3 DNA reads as TGCAGCGTGGTGTGGCGCACCAATGAGCAGTACTTC.